A single sample is the source of the 17 T cell receptor beta chains below, sequenced in a study of beta chain features in type 1 diabetes. The investigators reverse transcribed all of the isolated RNA, so they sequenced expressed TCRB transcripts. Sequenced by immunoSEQ multiplex PCR; TCRdb stores in-frame clones only, minus some. Of hundreds of thousands of clones detected, roughly an eighth appear once; the ten largest clones hold more than 0.015%. The sample was naive CD4+ T cells from blood. These TCRs come from a man aged 18 to 35 in good health.

The rearrangement joins TRBV18 to TRBJ2-6; D remains unclear. The CDR3 is made up of 17 amino acids. Germline CDR1 is KGHSH and CDR2 is LQKENI. Trimming shortened V by 1 base and J by 0 bases, and 10 bases separated the two germline ends. The CDR3 reads CASSPLPFRSGANVLTF. The DNA of the CDR3 is TGTGCCAGCTCACCACTCCCCTTTCGCTCTGGGGCCAACGTCCTGACTTTC. Drawing the rest from reference TRBV18 and TRBJ2-6, the complete variable domain is NAGVMQNPRHLVRRRGQEARLRCSPMKGHSHVYWYRQLPEEGLKFMVYLQKENIIDESGMPKERFSAEFPKEGPSILRIQQVVRGDSAAYFCASSPLPFRSGANVLTFGAGSRLTVL.

V usage is TRBV5-1 and J usage is TRBJ1-1, with D perhaps TRBD1 (5 bases). Germline-derived CDR1 and CDR2 are SGHRS and YFSETQ. V was trimmed by 0 bases and J by 4 bases, leaving 13 bases between them. The CDR3 extends over 15 amino acids. CDR3 sequence reads: CASSLAGTPITEAFF. As DNA, the CDR3 is TGCGCCAGCAGCTTGGCAGGGACTCCCATCACTGAAGCTTTCTTT.

The CDR3: CASSPTSGLIDTQYF. CDR3 sequence (DNA): TGTGCCAGCAGCCCAACTTCAGGCCTAATCGATACGCAGTATTTT. The rearrangement joins TRBV7-3 to TRBJ2-3; no definite D call. Trimming stripped 5 bases from V and 6 bases from J, with 18 bases between. Germline V gene lookup returns CDR1 SGHTA and CDR2 FQGTGA. The CDR3 runs to 15 residues.

The V gene is TRBV30, the J gene TRBJ2-3; D is possibly TRBD1 (6 bases). Per germline, CDR1 GTSNPN and CDR2 SVGIG (reference sequence). The CDR3 has 12 residues. Trimming removed 5 bases at V and 6 bases at J, with 12 bases between. CDR3: CAWGTGKDTQYF. CDR3 bases: TGTGCCTGGGGTACAGGGAAGGATACGCAGTATTTT.

The genes are TRBV10-3 and TRBJ2-1; 9 bases fit TRBD1. Germline CDR1 reads ENHRY; CDR2 reads SYGVKD. This CDR3 region has 16 residues. Unmatched junction bases numbered 7, after V lost 6 bases and J lost 1 base. The CDR3 sequence is CAISAVTGGSYNEQFF. As DNA, the CDR3 is TGTGCCATCAGCGCCGTGACAGGGGGGTCCTACAATGAGCAGTTCTTC.

The chain employs TRBV28 and TRBJ2-5; tentatively, D is TRBD2 (6 bases). In germline, CDR1 is MDHEN, CDR2 SYDVKM. This CDR3 has 17 amino acids. Trimming stripped 1 base from V and 5 bases from J, with 20 bases between. This chain's CDR3 is CASSLFSLGQGGETQYF. CDR3 nucleotide sequence: TGTGCCAGCAGTTTATTCAGTCTAGGCCAGGGAGGCGAGACCCAGTACTTC.

This clone came up a few times. V is TRBV27 and J is TRBJ2-5, with TRBD2 matching over 12 bases. The CDR3 spans 15 residues. CDR1 and CDR2 from the germline V gene are MNHEY and SMNVEV (reference sequence). The V gene end was trimmed by 6 bases and the J gene end by 4 bases; junction bases not matched to a gene: 6. The CDR3 region has the DNA TGTGCCAGCAGCTACCTAGCGGGGGGGCCAGAGACCCAGTACTTC. Protein sequence: CASSYLAGGPETQYF.

The V and J genes are TRBV4-2 and TRBJ2-5; weak D call: TRBD2 (6 bases). The DNA end is more similar to TRBJ2-7, so the J call may be wrong. The germline gives CDR1 LGHNA, CDR2 YNFKEQ. The CDR3 is made up of 15 amino acids. The CDR3 region has the DNA TGTGCCAGCAGCCAAGACACCGGGAGTTCCTACGAGCAGTACTTC. Translation gives CASSQDTGSSYEQYF.

This clone was picked up a small number of times. CDR3 sequence: CAWSNRAGQPQHF. The DNA of the CDR3 is TGTGCCTGGAGCAATAGGGCGGGTCAGCCCCAGCATTTT. The chain uses TRBV30 and TRBJ1-5, with D unresolved. The CDR3 covers 13 residues. Trimming left V 3 bases short and J 6 bases short, with 12 bases between. Germline V gives CDR1 GTSNPN, CDR2 SVGIG (reference sequence).

This clone was detected a few times. This rearrangement joins TRBV4-3 to TRBJ2-5; 8 bases map to TRBD1. The length of the CDR3 is 18 residues. V was clipped by 2 bases and J by 2 bases; unmatched bases: 13. Germline V gene sequence: CDR1 LGHNA, CDR2 YSLEER. The chain's CDR3 is CASSQQIGQGLGQETQYF. For the CDR3, the DNA is TGCGCCAGCAGCCAACAAATAGGACAGGGACTGGGACAAGAGACCCAGTACTTC.

This clone came up a few times. The chain recombines TRBV10-3 with TRBJ1-1, with D unresolved. V lost 11 bases and J lost 0, with 13 bases in between. Germline CDR1 is ENHRY and CDR2 is SYGVKD. The CDR3 loop spans 13 amino acids. This chain's CDR3 is CAAHSEMNTEAFF. In nucleotides, the CDR3 is TGTGCCGCACATTCCGAAATGAACACTGAAGCTTTCTTT.

The chain has TRBV23-1 and TRBJ2-2, with 7 positions matching TRBD2. TRBV23-1 is an open reading frame, and its role is uncertain. V was pared by 0 bases and J by 4 bases, with 8 bases of the junction left unmatched. The CDR3 runs to 17 residues. CDR3 region: CASSQSKLARTTGELFF. In nucleotides, the CDR3 is TGCGCCAGCAGTCAATCAAAACTAGCGCGAACCACCGGGGAGCTGTTTTTT.

The chain has TRBV9 and TRBJ2-3, with TRBD1 as a possible D gene (6 bases). In germline, CDR1 is SGDLS, CDR2 YYNGEE. There are 14 residues in the CDR3. V lost 7 bases, J lost 4 bases, and 16 bases lay in between. This chain's CDR3 is CASGTGLLADTQYF. The DNA for the CDR3 is TGTGCCAGCGGAACAGGGTTGTTAGCAGATACGCAGTATTTT.

This sequence joins TRBV6-1 and TRBJ2-5; a possible D gene is TRBD1 (6 bases). Trimming pared 5 bases from V and 2 bases from J, leaving 12 bases between. The germline V gene encodes CDR1 MNHNS and CDR2 SASEGT. CDR3 length equals 14 residues. The CDR3 loop reads CASSRQEIQETQYF. CDR3 coding DNA: TGTGCCAGCAGTCGACAGGAGATACAAGAGACCCAGTACTTC.

This clone was counted between two and nine times. The V gene is TRBV7-2, the J gene TRBJ2-5, with a weak D call TRBD2 (7 bases). The V and J ends lost 4 bases and 9 bases respectively, with 21 bases between them. There are 15 residues in the CDR3. CDR1 and CDR2 (germline): SGHTA, FQGNSA. The CDR3 region has the DNA TGTGCCAGCAGCTCAAGAGATACAGGGAGGGGTCCCCAGTACTTC. Translated, it gives CASSSRDTGRGPQYF.

The rearrangement uses TRBV28 and TRBJ2-7; 9 positions agree with TRBD1. V shed 8 bases, J shed 1 base, and the junction held 6 bases outside the gene matches. The CDR3 is 14 residues long. Germline CDR1 and CDR2: MDHEN and SYDVKM. The CDR3 here is CASVTGTGSYEQYF. The CDR3 coding sequence is TGTGCCAGCGTTACCGGGACAGGGTCCTACGAGCAGTACTTC.

The chain recombines TRBV6-5 with TRBJ2-5, with D possibly TRBD2 on 6 matching bases. V was pared by 2 bases and J by 4 bases, with 11 bases between. The CDR3 covers 14 residues. Germline V gives CDR1 MNHEY, CDR2 SVGAGI. The CDR3 coding sequence is TGTGCCAGCAGTTACGTTGGGAGGCGAGAGACCCAGTACTTC. It is translated as CASSYVGRRETQYF.